This T cell receptor beta chain was captured by sequencing in a study of blood T cell repertoires in COVID-19. Study information: The samples span acute and convalescent COVID-19 from the United States, Italy and Spain. The analysed material was cDNA or gDNA that came from T cells, B-cell-depleted T cells, or PBMCs.

In the source study's methods: Amplification from reference gene primers served as the basis for estimated nucleated cell counts. Sequencing was performed with immunoSEQ multiplex PCR; in TCRdb, only in-frame clones are kept and a portion is missing. The DNA was the basis for D and trimming; V, J and clone size are from that table. The sample has 150,000 to 200,000 clones, approximately 85% seen once. The CDR3 is made up of 14 amino acids. The germline gives CDR1 GTSNPN, CDR2 SVGIG (reference sequence). V lost 3 bases and J lost 2; bases outside the gene matches: 3. This clonotype was sampled from a man in his fifties or sixties with acute or convalescent COVID-19. Material: peripheral blood. The J gene is TRBJ1-4, the V gene TRBV30; 7 bases align to TRBD1. The CDR3, as DNA: TGTGCCTGGAGGGGGGGACAGACTAATGAAAAACTGTTTTTT. Its protein is CAWRGGQTNEKLFF.